This TCR beta chain is drawn from a study of Graves' ophthalmopathy and Graves' hyperthyroidism. Trimming took off 5 bases at V and 1 base at J, with 8 bases between the two ends. The CDR3 covers 13 residues. Germline CDR1 reads GTSNPN; CDR2 reads SVGIG (reference sequence). TCR beta CDR3 regions were amplified from RNA transcripts. An initial RT-PCR round employing HTBI primers preceded a second-round multiplex PCR. TCRdb itself ran the multiplex PCR reads through MiXCR, one entry per CDR3 protein. The sample records 200,000 to 250,000 distinct CDR3 sequences, roughly 21% being singletons. This clonotype was seen many times.

The sequenced sample consisted of peripheral blood. This chain joins TRBV30 and TRBJ2-2; no firm D call. The clonotype was recovered from a woman aged 45-65 years with Graves' ophthalmopathy. DNA of the CDR3: TGTGCCTGGGGGCCAGAGAACACCGGGGAGCTGTTTTTT. Amino acid sequence: CAWGPENTGELFF.